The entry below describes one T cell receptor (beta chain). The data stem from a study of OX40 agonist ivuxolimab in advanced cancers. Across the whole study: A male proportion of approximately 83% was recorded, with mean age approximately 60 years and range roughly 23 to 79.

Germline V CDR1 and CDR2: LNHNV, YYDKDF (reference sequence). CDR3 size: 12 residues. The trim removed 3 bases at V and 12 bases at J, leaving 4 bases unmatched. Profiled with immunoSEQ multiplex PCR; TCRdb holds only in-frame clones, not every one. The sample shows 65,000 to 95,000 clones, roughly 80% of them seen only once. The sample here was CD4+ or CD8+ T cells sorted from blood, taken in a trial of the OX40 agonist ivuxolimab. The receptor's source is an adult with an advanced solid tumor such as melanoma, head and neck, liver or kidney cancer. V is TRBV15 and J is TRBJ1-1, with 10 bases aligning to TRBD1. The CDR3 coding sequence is TGTGCCACCAGCAGGGACAGGGGGTCACCTTTCTTT. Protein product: CATSRDRGSPFF. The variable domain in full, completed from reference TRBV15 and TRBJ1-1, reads DAMVIQNPRYQVTQFGKPVTLSCSQTLNHNVMYWYQQKSSQAPKLLFHYYDKDFNNEADTPDNFQSRRPNTSFCFLDIRSPGLGDTAMYLCATSRDRGSPFFGQGTRLTVV.